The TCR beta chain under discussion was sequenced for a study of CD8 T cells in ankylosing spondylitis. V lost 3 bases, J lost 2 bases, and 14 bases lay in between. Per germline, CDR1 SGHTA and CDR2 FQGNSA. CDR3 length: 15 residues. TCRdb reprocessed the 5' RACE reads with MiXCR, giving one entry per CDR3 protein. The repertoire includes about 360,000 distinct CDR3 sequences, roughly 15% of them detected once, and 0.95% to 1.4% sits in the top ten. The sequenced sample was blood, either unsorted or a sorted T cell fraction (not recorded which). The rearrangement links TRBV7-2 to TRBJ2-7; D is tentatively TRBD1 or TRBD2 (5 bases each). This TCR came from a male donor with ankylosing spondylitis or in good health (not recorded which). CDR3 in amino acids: CASSLLGGTPYEQYF. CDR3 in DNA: TGTGCCAGCAGCTTGTTAGGTGGGACGCCCTACGAGCAGTACTTC.